This record concerns one T cell receptor beta chain sequence. The entry originates in a study of blood T cell repertoires in COVID-19. Study background: Acute and convalescent COVID-19 specimens originated in the United States, Italy and Spain. The analysed material was cDNA or gDNA that came from T cells, B-cell-depleted T cells, or PBMCs.

Original processing notes: Amplifying reference gene primers gave estimates of nucleated cell counts. Here immunoSEQ multiplex PCR was the method, and the copy in TCRdb shows in-frame clones only, minus some. V, J and clone size are taken as reported in that table, and D and trimming were inferred from the DNA itself. The sample lists about 85,000 clones; roughly 89% were seen once. This clonotype was sampled from an elderly woman with active or convalescent COVID-19. Sequencing used peripheral blood.

CDR3 region: CASSPGPASGNTIYF. CDR3 bases: TGTGCCAGCTCACCGGGGCCAGCCTCTGGAAACACCATATATTTT. This sequence joins TRBV18 and TRBJ1-3; D is perhaps TRBD1 (5 bases). Germline V gene sequence: CDR1 KGHSH, CDR2 LQKENI. The CDR3 length is 15 residues. The V end was cut by 3 bases, the J end by 0 bases, with 9 bases between.